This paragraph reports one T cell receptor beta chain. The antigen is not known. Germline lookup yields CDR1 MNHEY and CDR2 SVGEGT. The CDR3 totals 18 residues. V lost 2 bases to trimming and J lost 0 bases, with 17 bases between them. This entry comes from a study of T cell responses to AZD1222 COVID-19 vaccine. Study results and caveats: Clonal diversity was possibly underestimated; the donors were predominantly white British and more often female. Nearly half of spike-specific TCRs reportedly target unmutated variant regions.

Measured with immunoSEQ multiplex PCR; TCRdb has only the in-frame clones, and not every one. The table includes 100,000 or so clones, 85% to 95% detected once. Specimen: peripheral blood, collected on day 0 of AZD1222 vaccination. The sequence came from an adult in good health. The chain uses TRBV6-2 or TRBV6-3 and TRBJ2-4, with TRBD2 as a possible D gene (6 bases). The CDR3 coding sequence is TGTGCCAGCAGTTACCCTGACCCGCGGGGATTAGCCAAAAACATTCAGTACTTC. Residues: CASSYPDPRGLAKNIQYF.